This entry lists 15 T cell receptor beta chains sequenced from one sample in a study of cytomegalovirus exposure and HLA in healthy donors. The PCR contained 60 Vbeta and 13 Jbeta primers. Assay: immunoSEQ multiplex PCR; the TCRdb copy retains only in-frame clones and omits some. Counted here are more than 95,000 clones, under 85% occurring once; the ten biggest clones make up approximately 8.6%. The sequenced material came from PBMCs. Receptors originate from a woman aged 40 to 50 in good health and CMV-seropositive.

This chain joins TRBV27 and TRBJ1-6; no clear D. V was cut by 0 bases and J by 13 bases, with 22 bases left in between. CDR3 length: 17 amino acids. Germline V gives CDR1 MNHEY, CDR2 SMNVEV (reference sequence). CDR3 DNA sequence: TGTGCCAGCAGTTTATCTGGAACGCGGCGGCTAGGGAGGCCCCTCCACTTT. Protein product: CASSLSGTRRLGRPLHF.

The chain is built from TRBV5-1 and TRBJ1-4, with a tentative D call TRBD1 (6 bases). Germline V gene data show CDR1 as SGHRS and CDR2 as YFSETQ. Deletions cut 2 bases from V and 4 bases from J, with 15 bases between. The CDR3 runs to 16 residues. DNA of the CDR3: TGCGCCAGCAGCTTCAGCAGGGGACGTGGTAATGAAAAACTGTTTTTT. It encodes CASSFSRGRGNEKLFF.

The chain employs TRBV6-6 and TRBJ1-1; no firm D call. Germline V CDR1 and CDR2: MNHNY, SVGAGI (reference sequence). V shed 5 bases and J shed 4 bases, with 8 bases lying between them. This CDR3 contains 12 residues. The CDR3 nucleotides read TGTGCCAGCAGTCCCCCATCCACTGAAGCTTTCTTT. Amino acids: CASSPPSTEAFF.

The chain is built from TRBV7-2 and TRBJ2-7; 7 bases line up with TRBD1. Germline CDR1 SGHTA, CDR2 FQGNSA. The CDR3 totals 13 residues. J lost 4 bases, V lost 4 bases, and 4 bases had no gene match. CDR3 in DNA: TGTGCCAGCAGCTCGTTACAGGGGTACGAGCAGTACTTC. Encoded protein: CASSSLQGYEQYF.

The J gene is TRBJ2-1, the V gene TRBV7-9; D is unclear. The length of the CDR3 is 12 residues. Trimming took 4 bases from V and 7 from J, leaving 8 bases between them. Germline assignment: CDR1 SEHNR and CDR2 FQNEAQ (reference sequence). CDR3 bases: TGTGCCAGCAGCTCTTCAGGTAATGAGCAGTTCTTC. Protein: CASSSSGNEQFF.

The sample holds a few counts of this clone. This chain connects TRBV28 to TRBJ1-2; weak D call: TRBD1 (5 bases). V lost 4 bases, J lost 5 bases, and 14 bases lay in between. Looked up from germline, CDR1 is MDHEN and CDR2 is SYDVKM. The CDR3 length is 14 residues. The CDR3 here is CASSSPGNEYGYTF. CDR3 coding DNA: TGTGCCAGCAGTTCCCCAGGGAATGAGTATGGCTACACCTTC.

V usage is TRBV6-1 and J usage is TRBJ1-4; 8 bases are a match to TRBD1. V lost 3 bases to trimming and J lost 8 bases; unmatched junction nucleotides: 8. The CDR3 has 15 amino acids. The germline gives CDR1 MNHNS, CDR2 SASEGT. In DNA, the CDR3 is TGTGCCAGCAGTGACCTGGACAGGGTATTAGAAAAACTGTTTTTT. It is translated as CASSDLDRVLEKLFF.

The CDR3 nucleotides are TGTGCCAGCAGTGACACGGCGGGAGGGGCCTACAATGAGCAGTTCTTC. Residues: CASSDTAGGAYNEQFF. The rearrangement links TRBV6-4 to TRBJ2-1, with 9 bases identical to TRBD2. Losses at the gene ends were 2 bases for V and 2 bases for J; bases not matched to a gene: 4. Germline V gene sequence: CDR1 MRHNA, CDR2 SNTAGT. This CDR3 comprises 16 residues.

The chain recombines TRBV4-1 with TRBJ2-5, with D perhaps matching TRBD2 (5 bases). The CDR3 covers 14 residues. V lost 5 bases, J lost 1 base, and 11 bases lay in between. Germline-derived CDR1 and CDR2 are MGHRA and YSYEKL. CDR3 amino acids: CASSNRGFQETQYF. CDR3 nucleotide sequence: TGCGCCAGCAGCAACCGGGGATTCCAAGAGACCCAGTACTTC.

This clone has a handful of counts. The chain carries TRBV11-3 and TRBJ2-5; TRBD2 matches at 7 bases. The germline V gene encodes CDR1 SGHNT and CDR2 YENEEA. The length of the CDR3 is 12 residues. With V trimmed by 5 bases and J by 7 bases, 4 bases remained unmatched. CDR3 loop: CASSPGGGTQYF. The CDR3, as DNA: TGTGCCAGCAGCCCGGGGGGAGGGACCCAGTACTTC.

The V gene is TRBV5-1, the J gene TRBJ2-3, with TRBD2 matching 7 bases. The CDR3 loop spans 15 amino acids. CDR1 is SGHRS, CDR2 YFSETQ, per germline. The V segment lost 7 bases and the J segment 2 bases; nucleotides outside the gene matches: 10. The CDR3 is CASGLTGGPTDTQYF. The CDR3 DNA sequence: TGCGCCAGCGGACTTACGGGGGGACCCACAGATACGCAGTATTTT.

The V and J genes are TRBV7-9 and TRBJ2-5, with TRBD2 matching over 10 bases. Looked up from germline, CDR1 is SEHNR and CDR2 is FQNEAQ (reference sequence). The CDR3 length is 15 residues. V trimming: 3 bases; J trimming: 2 bases; junction bases outside the gene matches: 3. CDR3 DNA sequence: TGTGCCAGCAGCTTTTGGACTAGCGGTCAAGAGACCCAGTACTTC. It translates to CASSFWTSGQETQYF.

The chain combines TRBV5-1 with TRBJ2-3, with 9 bases matching TRBD1. The CDR3 contains 16 residues. CDR1 is SGHRS and CDR2 is YFSETQ in the germline V gene. J lost 4 bases, V lost 2 bases, and 8 bases had no gene match. The CDR3 DNA reads TGCGCCAGCAGCTTTCAAACAGGGGGCCTTGCAGATACGCAGTATTTT. It encodes CASSFQTGGLADTQYF.

CDR3 in amino acids: CAGGGQGDTGELFF. The CDR3 coding sequence is TGTGCCGGAGGGGGACAGGGAGACACCGGGGAGCTGTTTTTT. This chain joins TRBV2 and TRBJ2-2, with TRBD1 identical over 9 bases. CDR3 length equals 14 residues. Per germline, CDR1 SNHLY and CDR2 FYNNEI. J was trimmed by 3 bases and V by 11 bases; bases with no gene match: 7.

This clone was detected only a few times. The chain carries TRBV28 and TRBJ1-2; TRBD1 matches 10 bases. This CDR3 region has 13 residues. After removal of 3 bases from V and 7 bases from J, the junction contained 2 bases not matched to a gene. CDR1 and CDR2 (germline): MDHEN, SYDVKM. The CDR3 nucleotides are TGTGCCAGCAGTTTGAGGGACAGGGGTGGCTACACCTTC. Its protein product is CASSLRDRGGYTF.